This T cell receptor beta chain was captured by sequencing in a study of Ad26.COV2.S vaccination and SARS-CoV-2 variants. Germline CDR1 is LGHNA and CDR2 is YNFKEQ. CDR3 length: 15 amino acids. V lost 1 base and J lost 2; bases outside the gene matches: 4. Assay: immunoSEQ multiplex PCR; the TCRdb copy retains only in-frame clones and omits some. The sample holds hundreds of thousands of clones, around 89% seen once. Treatment specified: 15 to 20 received Ad26.COV2.S at low or high dose, single or two shots; roughly five received placebo; per-sample allocation not given. Sampling occurred on day 63 after the first vaccine or placebo injection.

This specimen was peripheral blood, taken in a trial of Ad26.COV2.S vaccine versus placebo. The clonotype comes from a person between 18 and 59 years old who received the Ad26.COV2.S COVID-19 vaccine or a placebo. V gene TRBV4-2 combines with J gene TRBJ1-2, with 7 bases aligning to TRBD1. This chain's CDR3 is CASSQAAGGNYGYTF. The CDR3 nucleotides are TGTGCCAGCAGCCAAGCTGCAGGGGGGAACTATGGCTACACCTTC.